These 21 T cell receptor beta chains came from one sample sequenced in a study of T cell responses to AZD1222 COVID-19 vaccine. The data were produced by immunoSEQ multiplex PCR, yet TCRdb's version contains in-frame clones alone and is incomplete. The sample shows roughly 160,000 clones, approximately 90% of them seen only once. The sequencing used peripheral blood, collected on day 0 of AZD1222 vaccination. The source is an adult in good health.

The genes are TRBV5-5 and TRBJ2-1; 9 bases are shared with TRBD1. The CDR3 contains 14 residues. V lost 4 bases to trimming and J lost 10 bases; unmatched junction nucleotides: 9. Germline CDR1 is SGHKS and CDR2 is YYEKEE (reference sequence). The CDR3 is CASSADRGYREQFF. The CDR3 DNA is TGTGCCAGCAGCGCCGACAGGGGGTATAGAGAGCAGTTCTTC. Filled out from reference TRBV5-5 and TRBJ2-1, the complete variable domain reads DAGVTQSPTHLIKTRGQQVTLRCSPISGHKSVSWYQQVLGQGPQFIFQYYEKEERGRGNFPDRFSARQFPNYSSELNVNALLLGDSALYLCASSADRGYREQFFGPGTRLTVL.

The CDR3 nucleotides are TGTGCCAGCAGGAAGACAGGGGGCACTGAAGCTTTCTTT. It specifies CASRKTGGTEAFF. This chain uses TRBV11-2 with TRBJ1-1; 9 bases agree with TRBD1. Germline assignment: CDR1 SGHAT and CDR2 FQNNGV. CDR3 length equals 13 residues. V was pared by 6 bases and J by 4 bases, with 3 bases of the junction left unmatched.

This rearrangement joins TRBV4-1 to TRBJ1-6; a possible D gene is TRBD1 (5 bases). This CDR3 comprises 16 residues. V lost 0 bases, J lost 7 bases, and 13 bases lay in between. Germline loops: CDR1 MGHRA, CDR2 YSYEKL. CDR3 nucleotides: TGCGCCAGCAGCCAAGAGAGCACAGGACTAAATTCACCCCTCCACTTT. This gives the protein CASSQESTGLNSPLHF.

The chain couples TRBV19 to TRBJ1-2; D remains unclear. The CDR3 consists of 11 residues. With 3 bases removed from V and 7 bases from J, the gap between germline ends came to 6 bases. Germline V gene lookup returns CDR1 LNHDA and CDR2 SQIVND (reference sequence). CDR3 DNA sequence: TGTGCCAGTAGTATGTTAAGTGGCTACACCTTC. It codes for CASSMLSGYTF.

This chain joins TRBV3-1 (or the pseudogene TRBV3-2) and TRBJ1-2; TRBD1 matches 8 bases. Germline V gene data show CDR1 as LGHDT and CDR2 as YNNKEL (reference sequence). J gave up 8 bases and V 8 bases, and 7 bases lay outside the gene matches. CDR3 size: 12 residues. DNA of the CDR3: TGTGCCAGCGATACAGGGGGTTCGGGCTACACCTTC. Its protein product is CASDTGGSGYTF.

This sequence joins TRBV5-8 and TRBJ1-1; D may be TRBD1 (6 bases). CDR3 length: 16 amino acids. V gave up 3 bases and J gave up 1 base, with 16 bases separating them. Looked up from germline, CDR1 is SGHTS and CDR2 is YDEGEE. The CDR3 bases are TGTGCCAGCAGCTGGGGGCCGGGGATAGCGAACACTGAAGCTTTCTTT. Amino acids: CASSWGPGIANTEAFF.

This chain joins TRBV7-2 and TRBJ2-7; 8 nucleotides match TRBD2. Germline CDR1 SGHTA, CDR2 FQGNSA. V shed 1 base, J shed 1 base, and the junction held 6 bases outside the gene matches. The CDR3 consists of 16 residues. CDR3 sequence (DNA): TGTGCCAGCAGCTTAGATTTTTCTAGCGGGTCCTACGAGCAGTACTTC. Amino acid sequence: CASSLDFSSGSYEQYF.

The chain has TRBV23-1 and TRBJ1-5; 8 bases agree with TRBD1. TRBV23-1 is an ORF; its function is uncertain. Unmatched junction bases numbered 7, after V lost 1 base and J lost 5 bases. This CDR3 comprises 16 residues. The CDR3: CASSQCRGLVDQPQHF. The CDR3 coding sequence is TGCGCCAGCAGTCAATGCAGGGGGCTCGTCGATCAGCCCCAGCATTTT.

The CDR3 loop is CASSLYNSYEQYF. The CDR3 DNA reads TGTGCCAGCAGTTTATATAACTCCTACGAGCAGTACTTC. The J gene is TRBJ2-7, the V gene TRBV27; unclear D gene. Germline V gene sequence: CDR1 MNHEY, CDR2 SMNVEV (reference sequence). The CDR3 spans 13 residues. V shed 1 base and J shed 0 bases, with 4 bases lying between them.

CDR3 coding DNA: TGTGCCAGCAGGCAAGGAGGATATCAGCCCCAGCATTTT. Translation gives CASRQGGYQPQHF. V usage is TRBV12-3 or TRBV12-4 and J usage is TRBJ1-5, with D uncertain. This CDR3 comprises 13 residues. V was trimmed by 6 bases and J by 5 bases, leaving 11 bases between them.

As to this clone: At one boundary the junction diverges from the germline segment, which might be a read error. The genes are TRBV2 and TRBJ2-2; D might be TRBD1 or TRBD2, each matching 5 bases. Germline V gene sequence: CDR1 SNHLY, CDR2 FYNNEI. The CDR3 contains 17 residues. CDR3 bases: TGTGCCAGCAGTGATCTGGGGGTGGTAGGGAACATCGGGGAGCTGTTTTTT. Residues: CASSDLGVVGNIGELFF.

The V gene is TRBV28, the J gene TRBJ1-5; D possibly corresponds to TRBD1 (6 bases). CDR3 length: 15 amino acids. V lost 4 bases and J 2 bases, leaving 12 bases between the germline ends. Germline V CDR1 and CDR2: MDHEN, SYDVKM. DNA for the CDR3: TGTGCCAGCAGTTGGGGGGCGGAGGGCAATCAGCCCCAGCATTTT. The encoded protein is CASSWGAEGNQPQHF.

This clone was seen once. The rearrangement uses TRBV28 and TRBJ1-5; D is possibly TRBD1 (6 bases). The V end lost 2 bases, the J end lost 2 bases, and 13 bases lay between the germline ends. The CDR3 covers 16 residues. Per the germline V gene, CDR1 is MDHEN and CDR2 is SYDVKM. The CDR3 sequence: CASSLKGVFRNQPQHF. CDR3 nucleotides: TGTGCCAGCAGTTTAAAGGGGGTCTTTCGCAATCAGCCCCAGCATTTT.

The chain joins TRBV27 to TRBJ2-3, with TRBD1 as a possible D gene (5 bases). Per the germline V gene, CDR1 is MNHEY and CDR2 is SMNVEV (reference sequence). The CDR3 covers 19 residues. V lost 6 bases, J lost 5 bases, and 30 bases lay in between. CDR3 sequence reads: CASRQIILAARGARDTQYF. The CDR3 DNA follows: TGTGCCAGCAGACAGATTATCCTCGCGGCCCGTGGGGCAAGAGATACGCAGTATTTT.

The chain has TRBV10-2 and TRBJ2-7; D unclear. The CDR3 covers 13 residues. Germline V gene sequence: CDR1 WSHSY, CDR2 SAAADI. Trimming cost V 2 bases and J 1 base, with 6 bases left between them. CDR3 nucleotide sequence: TGCGCCAGCAGTGAGGAGATATCCTACGAGCAGTACTTC. This translates into CASSEEISYEQYF.

The chain uses TRBV28 and TRBJ2-5; D unresolved. The V and J ends lost 2 bases and 4 bases respectively, with 14 bases between them. This CDR3 contains 15 residues. Germline lookup yields CDR1 MDHEN and CDR2 SYDVKM. Here the CDR3 reads CASSLVRPLGETQYF. CDR3 sequence (DNA): TGTGCCAGCAGTTTAGTACGACCCCTTGGAGAGACCCAGTACTTC.

This clone was counted a few times. V usage is TRBV9 and J usage is TRBJ1-1; 7 bases map to TRBD1. The CDR3 sequence is 14 residues long. Germline V gene lookup returns CDR1 SGDLS and CDR2 YYNGEE. The J segment lost 4 bases and the V segment lost 4 bases, leaving 7 bases of the junction unmatched. This CDR3 is CASSSDRATTEAFF. CDR3 DNA sequence: TGTGCCAGCAGCTCCGACAGGGCGACCACTGAAGCTTTCTTT.

The chain combines TRBV4-3 with TRBJ1-5; TRBD1 might be the D (6 bases). Per the germline V gene, CDR1 is LGHNA and CDR2 is YSLEER. The germline V and J ends were trimmed by 3 bases and 5 bases, with 8 bases remaining between them. This CDR3 contains 13 residues. CDR3 residues: CASSQSGDQPQHF. CDR3 nucleotides: TGCGCCAGCAGCCAGTCAGGGGATCAGCCCCAGCATTTT.

In DNA, the CDR3 is TGTGCCAGCAGCTTAGATCGGGGGGTAGGAGACCAGCCCCAGCATTTT. This gives the protein CASSLDRGVGDQPQHF. The V call is TRBV7-2, the J call TRBJ1-5, with a tentative D call TRBD1 (5 bases). The CDR3 length is 16 residues. Germline-derived CDR1 and CDR2 are SGHTA and FQGNSA. V lost 1 base and J lost 7, with 17 bases in between.

The chain combines TRBV5-6 with TRBJ1-3; D is possibly TRBD1 (6 bases). Trimming cost V 4 bases and J 0 bases, with 14 bases left between them. Germline CDR1 SGHDT, CDR2 YYEEEE. The CDR3 has 16 amino acids. CDR3 in DNA: TGTGCCAGCAGCCAACAGGGAATTCACTCTGGAAACACCATATATTTT. This sequence encodes CASSQQGIHSGNTIYF. Based on the CDR3 plus reference TRBV5-6 and TRBJ1-3, the full variable domain is DAGVTQSPTHLIKTRGQQVTLRCSPKSGHDTVSWYQQALGQGPQFIFQYYEEEERQRGNFPDRFSGHQFPNYSSELNVNALLLGDSALYLCASSQQGIHSGNTIYFGEGSWLTVV.

The genes are TRBV30 and TRBJ2-6; D remains ambiguous. Trimming pared 2 bases from V and 1 base from J, leaving 6 bases between. Germline assignment: CDR1 GTSNPN and CDR2 SVGIG (reference sequence). This CDR3 contains 14 residues. DNA of the CDR3: TGTGCCTGGAGTATCGGGTCTGGGGCCAACGTCCTGACTTTC. This encodes CAWSIGSGANVLTF.